The TCR beta chain under discussion was sequenced for a study of spatial heterogeneity in lung cancer. Study summary: Donors were 72 untreated early-stage non-small cell lung cancer patients.

In the library, each TCR cDNA molecule bore its own unique molecular identifier. TCRdb re-called the 5' RACE reads through MiXCR, storing one row per CDR3 protein. The data contain roughly 99,000 distinct CDR3 sequences, approximately 19% of them singletons. This clonotype was recorded at least ten times. As for time point: blood at routine non-recurrence follow-up after resection. The receptor was derived from a male donor with early-stage non-small cell lung cancer. Sequenced material: PBMCs, taken at follow-up.

The CDR3 DNA is TGTGCCAGCAGCCTGGGTTACAATCAGCCCCAGCATTTT. Protein product: CASSLGYNQPQHF. The V gene is TRBV12-3 or TRBV12-4, the J gene TRBJ1-5; D is undetermined. Trimming removed 6 bases from V and 3 bases from J, with 9 bases in between. The CDR3 sequence is 13 residues long.